This T cell receptor (beta chain) was documented in a study of T cell repertoires in cytomegalovirus infection. TCRdb re-called the reads with MiXCR, one entry per CDR3 protein. In the table there are about 83,000 distinct CDR3 sequences, about half of which are singletons. This clonotype was detected a few times. The antigen is unknown. The CDR3 spans 15 residues. V was clipped by 5 bases and J by 5 bases, with 15 bases between them. CDR1 is MDHEN, CDR2 SYDVKM, per germline. The chain uses TRBV28 and TRBJ2-2; no definite D call. This sequence originates from a human donor in good health (CMV status not recorded). Some clones in this sample may be carry-over from other donors' samples. The material was CD8+ T cells from cultured PBMCs, obtained from culture after CMV antigen stimulation. The CDR3 here is CASSPLGRSTGELFF. The CDR3 DNA reads TGTGCCAGCAGTCCCCTGGGCAGGAGTACCGGGGAGCTGTTTTTT.